This note documents a single TCR beta chain sequence. Its matching antigen is unknown. This record belongs to a study of shared clonotypes between healthy human individuals. Study-wide findings and caveats: Larger richness was generally estimated for naive than memory subsets. Naive CD4 clonotypes were shared across a few donors at roughly 5.5%.

CD45RO+ cells went into CD8 memory alongside CCR7-negative CD45RA+ TemRA cells. V was cut by 2 bases and J by 4 bases, with 10 bases left in between. Germline-derived CDR1 and CDR2 are SGHDN and FVKESK. The CDR3 consists of 14 residues. Some clones are missing from TCRdb's copy, which holds only in-frame ones; the method was immunoSEQ multiplex PCR. The sample contains about 380,000 clones, around 96% of which appear only once. Source material: memory CD8+ T cells sorted from blood. Subset of the sample: CD45RO+ cells pooled with CCR7-negative TemRA cells. The clonotype comes from a man aged 25 to 40 in good health. This chain connects TRBV14 to TRBJ2-3; the D gene is possibly TRBD2 (5 bases). The CDR3 sequence is CASSQWRNADTQYF. The CDR3 bases are TGTGCCAGCAGCCAATGGAGGAATGCAGATACGCAGTATTTT.